This is a list of T cell receptor beta chains from one sample in a study of blood T cell repertoires in COVID-19. Sequencing used immunoSEQ multiplex PCR; TCRdb keeps in-frame clones, though not all of them. This sample has around 130,000 clones; 80% to 85% occur once, and the top ten carry under 5%. Sequenced input: PBMCs or T cells enriched from blood (not recorded which). The origin of the receptors is a woman in her 30s who had recovered from COVID-19. CDR3s include the opening cysteine and the closing phenylalanine or tryptophan. The D gene is left open where the match is weak. Expanded clones get a size class; other rows say once, few or many, or leave the size out.

v_call	clone_size	cdr3_length	j_call	d_call	cdr3_aa	cdr3_nt
TRBV7-2	.	16	TRBJ1-1	TRBD1	CASSDRQGWENTEAFF	TGTGCCAGCAGCGACAGACAGGGGTGGGAGAACACTGAAGCTTTCTTT
TRBV11-3	.	13	TRBJ1-5	.	CASSPEGEQPQHF	TGTGCCAGCAGCCCAGAGGGGGAACAGCCCCAGCATTTT
TRBV7-6	.	14	TRBJ1-1	.	CASSLVRGNTEAFF	TGTGCCAGCAGCTTAGTCCGCGGGAACACTGAAGCTTTCTTT
TRBV7-8	.	13	TRBJ2-5	TRBD1	CASSRGRGETQYF	TGTGCCAGCAGCCGGGGCAGGGGGGAGACCCAGTACTTC
TRBV6-5	.	15	TRBJ2-2	TRBD1	CASSLSGGRPGELFF	TGTGCCAGCAGTTTGTCAGGGGGCCGACCCGGGGAGCTGTTTTTT
TRBV24-1	once	14	TRBJ2-3	TRBD2	CATRTSGSTDTQYF	TGTGCCACCAGGACTAGCGGGAGCACAGATACGCAGTATTTT
TRBV5-4	.	16	TRBJ2-2	TRBD2	CASSLGLATNTGELFF	TGTGCCAGCAGCTTGGGACTAGCAACGAACACCGGGGAGCTGTTTTTT
TRBV27	.	15	TRBJ2-1	TRBD1	CASTPGQLKYNEQFF	TGTGCCAGCACCCCGGGACAGCTAAAATACAATGAGCAGTTCTTC
TRBV18	.	15	TRBJ1-1	.	CASSPQGVGNTEAFF	TGTGCCAGCTCACCCCAGGGTGTCGGGAACACTGAAGCTTTCTTT
TRBV4-2	.	15	TRBJ2-3	.	CASSPTPAGTDTQYF	TGTGCCAGCAGCCCAACCCCAGCGGGCACAGATACGCAGTATTTT
TRBV27	few	15	TRBJ1-5	.	CASSGGSYSNQPQHF	TGTGCCAGCAGTGGGGGGAGCTATAGCAATCAGCCCCAGCATTTT
TRBV7-2	.	16	TRBJ1-2	.	CASSLSRQTSNYGYTF	TGTGCCAGCAGCTTATCCCGACAGACCTCTAACTATGGCTACACCTTC
TRBV7-2	.	15	TRBJ2-7	TRBD2	CASSLEASGINEQYF	TGTGCCAGCAGCTTAGAGGCCAGCGGGATAAACGAGCAGTACTTC
TRBV4-1	many	15	TRBJ1-5	TRBD1	CASSLQGQGNQPQHF	TGCGCCAGCAGCCTTCAGGGACAGGGCAATCAGCCCCAGCATTTT
TRBV29-1	.	12	TRBJ2-7	.	CSVVEGTYEQYF	TGCAGCGTTGTGGAGGGGACCTACGAGCAGTACTTC
TRBV7-3	.	12	TRBJ1-1	.	CASSLIGEEAFF	TGTGCCAGCAGCTTAATCGGGGAAGAAGCTTTCTTT
TRBV24-1	.	17	TRBJ2-1	.	CATSDAIPSDPYNEQFF	TGTGCCACCAGTGATGCCATACCCAGCGACCCGTACAATGAGCAGTTCTTC
TRBV5-5	.	17	TRBJ1-3	.	CASSSLMGGSSGNTIYF	TGTGCCAGCAGCTCACTTATGGGCGGGAGCTCTGGAAACACCATATATTTT
TRBV9	few	16	TRBJ2-2	TRBD2	CASSVANGRATGELFF	TGTGCCAGCAGCGTAGCCAACGGGAGGGCCACCGGGGAGCTGTTTTTT
TRBV27	.	14	TRBJ2-2	.	CASSLTRQPMELFF	TGTGCCAGCAGTTTAACGCGACAACCCATGGAGCTGTTTTTT
TRBV23-1	few	12	TRBJ2-2	.	CASSQPSGELFF	TGCGCCAGCAGTCAACCCAGCGGGGAGCTGTTTTTT
TRBV7-3	.	15	TRBJ2-2	TRBD1	CASSTGQGNTGELFF	TGTGCCAGCAGCACAGGACAGGGAAACACCGGGGAGCTGTTTTTT
TRBV5-5	.	14	TRBJ2-5	.	CASSLGTPGETQYF	TGTGCCAGCAGCTTGGGGACCCCGGGGGAGACCCAGTACTTC
TRBV7-2	.	15	TRBJ2-1	.	CASSLTAGTYNEQFF	TGTGCCAGCAGCTTAACAGCGGGTACCTACAATGAGCAGTTCTTC
TRBV3-1/TRBV3-2	.	14	TRBJ2-2	.	CASSQAGGGGELFF	TGTGCCAGCAGCCAAGCAGGGGGAGGCGGGGAGCTGTTTTTT
TRBV27	few	17	TRBJ1-6	.	CASSLSRDSGYNSPLHF	TGTGCCAGCAGTTTATCCCGGGACTCGGGCTATAATTCACCCCTCCACTTT
TRBV19	few	14	TRBJ1-3	.	CASSIGHSGNTIYF	TGTGCCAGTAGTATCGGTCACTCTGGAAACACCATATATTTT
TRBV18	.	14	TRBJ1-6	.	CASSPQPYNSPLHF	TGTGCCAGCTCACCACAGCCGTATAATTCACCCCTCCACTTT
TRBV11-2	.	15	TRBJ1-6	.	CASSAGGQNNSPLHF	TGTGCCAGCAGCGCCGGCGGACAGAATAATTCACCCCTCCACTTT
TRBV7-2	.	15	TRBJ2-1	.	CASRAAAGAYNEQFF	TGTGCCAGCAGAGCAGCGGCGGGTGCCTACAATGAGCAGTTCTTC
TRBV28	.	16	TRBJ2-7	TRBD1	CASSYRTGGDPYEQYF	TGTGCCAGCAGCTACCGTACAGGGGGCGACCCCTACGAGCAGTACTTC
TRBV3-1/TRBV3-2	.	15	TRBJ1-5	.	CASSQGGYSNQPQHF	TGTGCCAGCAGCCAAGGAGGTTATAGCAATCAGCCCCAGCATTTT
TRBV19	once	14	TRBJ1-5	.	CASNGGGSNQPQHF	TGTGCCAGTAACGGGGGAGGAAGCAATCAGCCCCAGCATTTT
TRBV6-5	.	12	TRBJ1-1	.	CASSPTSPEAFF	TGTGCCAGCAGCCCAACAAGTCCGGAGGCTTTCTTT
TRBV27	few	12	TRBJ2-7	.	CASSHGPYEQYF	TGTGCCAGCAGCCATGGGCCGTACGAGCAGTACTTC
TRBV4-3	.	16	TRBJ1-5	.	CASSRNRGESNQPQHF	TGCGCCAGCAGCCGCAATCGGGGGGAAAGCAATCAGCCCCAGCATTTT
TRBV6-2/TRBV6-3	.	19	TRBJ2-7	.	CASSYSKDYGLLIRYEQYF	TGTGCCAGCAGTTACTCCAAGGACTATGGACTGCTAATACGGTACGAGCAGTACTTC
TRBV9	.	17	TRBJ1-5	.	CASSQTGNRDNDQPQHF	TGTGCCAGCAGCCAGACTGGGAACAGGGATAACGATCAGCCCCAGCATTTT
TRBV2	.	16	TRBJ1-5	TRBD1	CASRAGTGVNSQPQHF	TGTGCCAGCAGGGCCGGGACAGGGGTAAATAGTCAGCCCCAGCATTTT
TRBV19	.	13	TRBJ2-1	.	CASIPGNGNEQFF	TGTGCCAGTATACCAGGGAATGGGAATGAGCAGTTCTTC
TRBV27	.	16	TRBJ2-2	TRBD2	CASSQSGTRGTGELFF	TGTGCCAGCAGTCAATCCGGGACTAGGGGCACCGGGGAGCTGTTTTTT
TRBV28	.	17	TRBJ1-5	.	CASSPLLLTGNNQPQHF	TGTGCCAGCAGTCCCCTCCTCTTAACAGGGAACAATCAGCCCCAGCATTTT
TRBV4-1	once	17	TRBJ2-3	TRBD2	CASSQSSGTTHTDTQYF	TGCGCCAGCAGCCAAAGCTCGGGGACTACCCACACAGATACGCAGTATTTT
TRBV5-4	.	11	TRBJ2-2	.	CASSLSGELFF	TGTGCCAGCAGCCTGTCGGGGGAGCTGTTTTTT
TRBV27	.	17	TRBJ2-2	.	CASSLWASPGDTGELFF	TGTGCCAGCAGTTTATGGGCCTCTCCAGGGGACACCGGGGAGCTGTTTTTT
TRBV5-4	.	17	TRBJ1-1	.	CASSWETWGPLGTEAFF	TGTGCCAGCAGCTGGGAGACCTGGGGTCCTCTGGGCACTGAAGCTTTCTTT
TRBV5-1	.	16	TRBJ1-2	TRBD1	CASSWGGGQGDYGYTF	TGCGCCAGCAGCTGGGGTGGGGGACAGGGAGACTATGGCTACACCTTC
TRBV21-1	.	15	TRBJ2-1	.	CASSKSRTSYNEQFF	TGTGCCAGCAGCAAGTCGCGGACTAGCTACAATGAGCAGTTCTTC
TRBV7-8	.	17	TRBJ2-7	TRBD1	CASSLVILGDRDYEQYF	TGTGCCAGCAGCTTAGTCATCCTTGGGGACAGAGACTACGAGCAATACTTC
TRBV30	once	15	TRBJ1-1	.	CAWGHKTGMNTEAFF	TGTGCCTGGGGTCATAAGACAGGAATGAACACTGAAGCTTTCTTT
TRBV28	.	14	TRBJ1-6	TRBD1	CASRGAGGESPLHF	TGTGCCAGCAGGGGAGCAGGGGGCGAATCACCCCTCCACTTT
TRBV12-5	.	13	TRBJ2-3	.	CASASKGEDTQYF	TGTGCTAGTGCCTCCAAGGGAGAAGATACGCAGTATTTT
TRBV24-1	.	15	TRBJ2-1	TRBD2	CATSDLGLAGNEQFF	TGTGCCACCAGTGATTTAGGACTAGCGGGGAATGAGCAGTTCTTC
TRBV7-9	.	14	TRBJ1-4	TRBD1	CASTRQGGSEKLFF	TGTGCCAGCACGCGACAGGGGGGAAGTGAAAAACTGTTTTTT
TRBV3-1/TRBV3-2	.	12	TRBJ2-3	.	CASSQVRDTQYF	TGTGCCAGCAGCCAAGTCAGAGATACGCAGTATTTT
TRBV30	.	14	TRBJ1-6	.	CAYQRSSYNSPLHF	TGTGCCTATCAGCGGAGCTCCTATAATTCACCCCTCCACTTT
TRBV18	.	16	TRBJ2-1	.	CASSPPVSYSYNEQFF	TGTGCCAGCTCACCACCGGTCTCCTACTCCTACAATGAGCAGTTCTTC
TRBV15	.	13	TRBJ2-7	.	CATSRDLRYEQYF	TGTGCCACCAGCAGAGACCTTCGCTACGAGCAGTACTTC
TRBV4-1	.	17	TRBJ1-3	TRBD1	CASSLGGQGPRGNTIYF	TGCGCCAGCAGCCTGGGGGGACAGGGTCCACGGGGAAACACCATATATTTT
TRBV13	.	16	TRBJ1-3	TRBD1	CASSETGGMAGNTIYF	TGTGCCAGCAGCGAAACAGGGGGCATGGCTGGAAACACCATATATTTT